These 17 T cell receptor beta chains were all obtained from the same sample, sequenced in a study of blood T cell repertoires in COVID-19. The repertoire was sequenced with immunoSEQ multiplex PCR; TCRdb's copy has only in-frame clones and lacks some. The table has approximately 150,000 clones, around nine tenths seen once. The sequenced sample was peripheral blood. Every receptor here comes from a human donor in a cohort sampled during active COVID-19.

This clone has only one observation. This sequence joins TRBV6-5 and TRBJ2-7; TRBD2 matches at 8 bases. CDR1 and CDR2 (germline): MNHEY, SVGAGI. The CDR3 spans 15 residues. J lost 0 bases, V lost 7 bases, and 8 bases had no gene match. The CDR3 region has the DNA TGTGCCAGCACGAGCGGGGGCCGCAGCTCCTACGAGCAGTACTTC. Translation gives CASTSGGRSSYEQYF.

V is TRBV18 and J is TRBJ2-1; 12 nucleotides align to TRBD2. The junction had 14 bases not matched to a gene; V was cut back by 5 bases and J by 3 bases. Germline lookup yields CDR1 KGHSH and CDR2 LQKENI. The CDR3 length is 19 residues. The CDR3 here is CASSGSASGRARGYNEQFF. Written as DNA, the CDR3 is TGTGCCAGCTCAGGAAGCGCTAGCGGGAGGGCCAGGGGCTACAATGAGCAGTTCTTC.

This chain uses TRBV14 with TRBJ1-2; 7 bases agree with TRBD1. Germline CDR1 is SGHDN and CDR2 is FVKESK. The CDR3 runs to 14 residues. V shed 4 bases, J shed 8 bases, and the junction held 10 bases outside the gene matches. CDR3 sequence (DNA): TGTGCCAGCAGCCCGAGACAGGGTAGTTTCGGCTACACCTTC. It encodes CASSPRQGSFGYTF. Supplemented by reference TRBV14 and TRBJ1-2, the full variable domain reads EAGVTQFPSHSVIEKGQTVTLRCDPISGHDNLYWYRRVMGKEIKFLLHFVKESKQDESGMPNNRFLAERTGGTYSTLKVQPAELEDSGVYFCASSPRQGSFGYTFGSGTRLTVV.

The chain is built from TRBV12-3 or TRBV12-4 and TRBJ2-3; no firm D call. This CDR3 is 13 amino acids long. V lost 1 base and J 3 bases, leaving 5 bases between the germline ends. This CDR3 reads CASSLELTDTQYF. The CDR3 DNA follows: TGTGCCAGCAGTTTAGAGCTAACAGATACGCAGTATTTT.

The chain links TRBV28 to TRBJ1-5; 10 nucleotides match TRBD1. CDR3 length: 17 amino acids. Germline assignment: CDR1 MDHEN and CDR2 SYDVKM. Losses at the gene ends were 7 bases for V and 6 bases for J; bases not matched to a gene: 15. The CDR3 bases are TGTGCCAGCACCTCACCCGGCGGCGGACAGGGGGGTCAGCCCCAGCATTTT. As protein: CASTSPGGGQGGQPQHF.

The rearrangement links TRBV6-6 to TRBJ2-7; the D is unclear. This CDR3 comprises 14 residues. Trimming cost V 6 bases and J 7 bases, with 19 bases left between them. The germline gives CDR1 MNHNY, CDR2 SVGAGI (reference sequence). The DNA of the CDR3 is TGTGCCAGCAGCCCCAAGCTCACTGCCGTTGAGCAGTACTTC. It translates to CASSPKLTAVEQYF.

The chain uses TRBV7-2 and TRBJ2-6, with TRBD2 identical over 10 bases. V dropped 2 bases and J dropped 6; count of bases not matched to a gene: 7. This CDR3 region has 17 residues. In germline, CDR1 is SGHTA, CDR2 FQGNSA. CDR3 sequence reads: CASSLKAGGLEANVLTF. CDR3 coding DNA: TGTGCCAGCAGCTTAAAAGCGGGGGGGCTGGAGGCCAACGTCCTGACTTTC.

The chain links TRBV6-5 to TRBJ2-7; TRBD2 matches 7 bases. Trimming cost V 5 bases and J 2 bases; bases outside gene matches: 9. The CDR3 contains 15 residues. CDR1 and CDR2 (germline): MNHEY, SVGAGI. Here the CDR3 DNA reads TGTGCCAGCAGTCCTAAGACTAGCCCTACCTACGAGCAGTACTTC. Translated, it gives CASSPKTSPTYEQYF.

The chain recombines TRBV3-1 (or the pseudogene TRBV3-2) with TRBJ2-1, with 9 nucleotides matching TRBD1. CDR1 is LGHDT and CDR2 is YNNKEL in the germline V gene (reference sequence). Trimming took 4 bases from V and 0 from J; bases not matched to a gene: 16. This CDR3 contains 20 residues. DNA of the CDR3: TGTGCCAGCAGCCCTCGGACAGGGGCCGTCCTAGGGAGCTCCTACAATGAGCAGTTCTTC. Residues: CASSPRTGAVLGSSYNEQFF.

The V and J genes are TRBV3-1 (or the pseudogene TRBV3-2) and TRBJ1-1; D gene ambiguous. V was pared by 4 bases and J by 1 base, with 13 bases between. Germline lookup yields CDR1 LGHDT and CDR2 YNNKEL (reference sequence). The CDR3 is made up of 15 amino acids. The DNA for the CDR3 is TGTGCCAGCAGCCCACACCCCCTCAGGAACACTGAAGCTTTCTTT. It codes for CASSPHPLRNTEAFF.

This chain connects TRBV5-4 to TRBJ1-1; D is ambiguous. The CDR3 covers 17 residues. Per the germline V gene, CDR1 is SGHNT and CDR2 is YYREEE (reference sequence). The V and J ends lost 0 bases and 0 bases respectively, with 15 bases between them. The CDR3 is CASSLGPLQIMNTEAFF. The CDR3, as DNA: TGTGCCAGCAGCTTGGGGCCCCTACAGATCATGAACACTGAAGCTTTCTTT.

This rearrangement joins TRBV28 to TRBJ2-1; TRBD2 matches 10 bases. J was trimmed by 10 bases and V by 3 bases; bases with no gene match: 12. CDR3 length: 16 residues. CDR1 MDHEN and CDR2 SYDVKM come from the germline V gene. The CDR3 reads CASSFPSGRAPNEQFF. CDR3 DNA: TGTGCCAGCAGTTTCCCAAGCGGGAGGGCCCCCAACGAGCAGTTCTTC.

This rearrangement joins TRBV10-3 to TRBJ2-7, with 11 bases identical to TRBD1. The CDR3 consists of 15 residues. The germline gives CDR1 ENHRY, CDR2 SYGVKD. The V and J ends lost 6 bases and 1 base, in that order; junction bases with no gene match: 5. The CDR3, as DNA: TGTGCCATCAGCCCGGGACAGGGGGTTTCCTACGAGCAGTACTTC. Its translation is CAISPGQGVSYEQYF.

This chain links TRBV3-1 (or the pseudogene TRBV3-2) with TRBJ2-7; 9 nucleotides match TRBD2. The CDR3 has 15 residues. Germline CDR1 LGHDT, CDR2 YNNKEL (reference sequence). V trimming: 1 base; J trimming: 4 bases; junction bases outside the gene matches: 5. In DNA, the CDR3 is TGTGCCAGCAGCCAAGTTAGCGGGAGTTTGTACGAGCAGTACTTC. This translates into CASSQVSGSLYEQYF.

This clone was detected only once. This rearrangement joins TRBV28 to TRBJ1-6; 12 nucleotides match TRBD1. Trimming cost V 4 bases and J 5 bases; bases outside gene matches: 12. Germline V gene lookup returns CDR1 MDHEN and CDR2 SYDVKM. CDR3 length: 19 amino acids. In nucleotides, the CDR3 is TGTGCCAGCAGTTCGGACCCGGGACAGGGGGCTGTCGATAATTCACCCCTCCACTTT. Translated: CASSSDPGQGAVDNSPLHF.

V gene TRBV11-3 combines with J gene TRBJ1-5; possible D gene TRBD1, 5 bases. Germline CDR1 SGHNT, CDR2 YENEEA. Deletions cut 0 bases from V and 0 bases from J, with 18 bases between. The CDR3 has 19 amino acids. The CDR3 region is CASSLDLVGRQYSNQPQHF. The CDR3 DNA follows: TGTGCCAGCAGCTTAGATTTGGTGGGTCGACAGTATAGCAATCAGCCCCAGCATTTT.

The chain has TRBV7-2 and TRBJ2-7, with D possibly TRBD2 on 6 matching bases. CDR1 and CDR2 (germline): SGHTA, FQGNSA. The CDR3 contains 15 residues. Between the trimmed V and J ends, which lost 5 bases and 4 bases, there was a span of 18 bases. The CDR3 spells CASSARRDDSYEQYF. The DNA for the CDR3 is TGTGCCAGCAGCGCGCGGCGGGACGACTCTTACGAGCAGTACTTC.